The clone carrying this T cell receptor beta chain was recorded at least ten times. Its antigen is undetermined. To make TCR beta libraries, researchers used iRepertoire HTBI primers and Arm-PCR of CDR3 regions. TCRdb reanalysed the multiplex PCR reads using MiXCR and keeps one entry per CDR3 protein. The sample holds some 470,000 distinct CDR3 sequences, about a fifth seen once. These data come from a study of regulatory T cells in long-lasting Graves disease. General study results and limits: Possibly, too few samples lowered accuracy.

This sample's time point: persistent/refractory GD, antithyroid drugs over 5 years with positive TRAb. With RNA extracted from PBMCs as input, the TCR library was made. Each of the patients was recruited from an endocrinology department situated in Xi'an, China. Sequences were derived from peripheral blood mononuclear cells (PBMCs), sampled when the disease was refractory, from a patient treated with antithyroid drugs. The receptor's source is a female donor with Graves disease.

The CDR3 reads CASSQVDSYEQYF. CDR3 in DNA: TGTGCCAGCAGTCAAGTCGACAGCTACGAGCAGTACTTC. The rearrangement uses TRBV2 and TRBJ2-7; D might be TRBD1 (5 bases). The CDR3 has 13 residues. Germline V gene data show CDR1 as SNHLY and CDR2 as FYNNEI. With 5 bases removed from V and 3 bases from J, the gap between germline ends came to 11 bases.